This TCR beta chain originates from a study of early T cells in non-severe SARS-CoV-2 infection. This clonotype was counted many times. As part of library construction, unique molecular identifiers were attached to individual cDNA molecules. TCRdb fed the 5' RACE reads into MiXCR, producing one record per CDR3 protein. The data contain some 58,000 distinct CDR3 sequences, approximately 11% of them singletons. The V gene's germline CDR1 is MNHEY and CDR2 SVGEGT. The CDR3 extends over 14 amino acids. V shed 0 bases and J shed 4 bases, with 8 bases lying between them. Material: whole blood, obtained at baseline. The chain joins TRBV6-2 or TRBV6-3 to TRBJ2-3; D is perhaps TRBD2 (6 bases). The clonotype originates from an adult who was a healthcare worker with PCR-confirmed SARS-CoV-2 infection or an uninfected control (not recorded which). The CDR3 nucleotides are TGTGCCAGCAGTTACTCGTCTAGCGCAGATACGCAGTATTTT. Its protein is CASSYSSSADTQYF.